These T cell receptor beta chains were read from a single sample in a study of OX40 agonist ivuxolimab in advanced cancers. Here immunoSEQ multiplex PCR was the method, and the copy in TCRdb shows in-frame clones only, minus some. This table holds more than 2,500 clones, around three quarters found once. Sequencing was performed on CD4+ or CD8+ T cells sorted from blood, taken in a trial of the OX40 agonist ivuxolimab. Source of these receptors: an adult with an advanced solid tumor such as melanoma, head and neck, liver or kidney cancer. CDR3s include the opening cysteine and the closing phenylalanine or tryptophan. A D gene is named only where the DNA matches it firmly. Rows may omit the clone size; those that give it use once, few, many or a size class.

>TRBV27|NA|NA|TRBJ2-7
CASSLRGEGYEQYF
TGTGCCAGCAGTTTAAGGGGGGAGGGCTACGAGCAGTACTTC
>TRBV15|TRBD2|NA|TRBJ2-3
CATSRGRMVAGTTDTQYF
TGTGCCACCAGCAGAGGAAGAATGGTAGCGGGGACCACAGATACGCAGTATTTT
>TRBV6-6|NA|NA|TRBJ2-3
CASSYVGADTDTQYF
TGTGCCAGCAGTTACGTTGGCGCGGACACAGATACGCAGTATTTT
>TRBV6-1|TRBD1|NA|TRBJ1-4
CASSEADRGSWGEKLFF
TGTGCCAGCAGTGAAGCGGACAGGGGGTCGTGGGGTGAAAAACTGTTTTTT
>TRBV5-8|NA|NA|TRBJ1-1
CASSLTLNTEAFF
TGTGCCAGCAGCTTGACCTTGAACACTGAAGCTTTCTTT
>TRBV27|TRBD1|NA|TRBJ2-7
CASSLWVAGGSWEQYF
TGTGCCAGCAGTCTCTGGGTGGCAGGGGGCAGTTGGGAGCAGTACTTC
>TRBV19|NA|few|TRBJ1-1
CASSPFMNTEAFF
TGTGCCAGTAGTCCTTTCATGAACACTGAAGCTTTCTTT
>TRBV6-6|TRBD2|NA|TRBJ2-2
CASSYSGGDTGELFF
TGTGCCAGCAGTTACTCGGGGGGGGACACCGGGGAGCTGTTTTTT
>TRBV7-9|TRBD2|NA|TRBJ2-5
CASRPWGGPETQYF
TGTGCCAGCAGACCCTGGGGGGGTCCGGAGACCCAGTACTTC
>TRBV4-1|TRBD2|NA|TRBJ2-7
CASSPQGTSSYEQYF
TGCGCCAGCAGCCCGCAGGGGACTAGCTCCTACGAGCAGTACTTC
>TRBV27|TRBD1|NA|TRBJ2-7
CASSLSGTGVGEQYF
TGTGCCAGCAGTTTGTCCGGGACAGGGGTCGGCGAGCAGTACTTC
>TRBV6-5|NA|NA|TRBJ1-1
CASSYGGVNTEAFF
TGTGCCAGCAGTTATGGGGGGGTGAACACTGAAGCTTTCTTT
>TRBV4-1|NA|NA|TRBJ2-7
CASSQVSQNEQYF
TGCGCCAGCAGCCAAGTGTCACAGAACGAGCAGTACTTC
>TRBV19|NA|NA|TRBJ2-2
CASSIAGATGELFF
TGTGCCAGTAGTATAGCTGGGGCCACCGGGGAGCTGTTTTTT
>TRBV5-6|NA|NA|TRBJ2-7
CASSLDAPYEQYF
TGTGCCAGCAGCTTGGACGCCCCCTACGAGCAGTACTTC
>TRBV30|TRBD2|NA|TRBJ2-5
CAWGSGGGQETQYF
TGTGCCTGGGGGAGCGGGGGGGGGCAGGAGACCCAGTACTTC
>TRBV27|NA|NA|TRBJ1-5
CASSLSGALAGFVDQPQHF
TGTGCCAGCAGTTTATCGGGTGCACTCGCAGGGTTCGTAGATCAGCCCCAGCATTTT
>TRBV6-4|NA|NA|TRBJ2-2
CASSDRGTGELFF
TGTGCCAGCAGTGACAGGGGCACCGGGGAGCTGTTTTTT
>TRBV5-5|TRBD1|NA|TRBJ2-7
CASSLRDRVAEQYF
TGTGCCAGCAGCCTCCGGGACAGGGTGGCCGAGCAGTACTTC
>TRBV4-3|TRBD1|NA|TRBJ1-1
CASSHQGASTEAFF
TGCGCCAGCAGCCACCAGGGGGCGAGCACTGAAGCTTTCTTT
>TRBV11-1|TRBD2|NA|TRBJ2-1
CASRSLAGGYNEQFF
TGTGCCAGCAGATCACTAGCGGGGGGCTACAATGAGCAGTTCTTC
>TRBV27|NA|NA|TRBJ1-4
CASSPDNRVEKLFF
TGTGCCAGCAGCCCAGACAACAGGGTGGAAAAACTGTTTTTT
>TRBV9|TRBD2|NA|TRBJ2-5
CASSVRVAGGQETQYF
TGTGCCAGCAGCGTGAGGGTAGCGGGAGGCCAAGAGACCCAGTACTTC
>TRBV5-1|NA|NA|TRBJ2-7
CASSLAGIGAKQYF
TGCGCCAGCAGCTTGGCCGGAATTGGGGCAAAGCAGTACTTC
>TRBV19|TRBD1|NA|TRBJ1-5
CASVKGTGGAWQPQHF
TGTGCCAGTGTTAAGGGGACAGGGGGCGCTTGGCAGCCCCAGCATTTT
>TRBV9|NA|NA|TRBJ2-1
CASSVQTWNEQFF
TGTGCCAGCAGCGTACAGACTTGGAATGAGCAGTTCTTC
>TRBV4-2|TRBD1|large|TRBJ2-1
CASGQGESSYNEQFF
TGTGCCAGCGGACAGGGGGAGAGCTCCTACAATGAGCAGTTCTTC
>TRBV6-4|NA|NA|TRBJ2-3
CASSEGGTDTQYF
TGTGCCAGCAGTGAGGGGGGCACAGATACGCAGTATTTT
>TRBV27|NA|NA|TRBJ1-1
CASSSQGNTEAFF
TGTGCCAGCAGTTCCCAGGGGAACACTGAAGCTTTCTTT
>TRBV27|NA|NA|TRBJ1-1
CASSLYQSMNTEAFF
TGTGCCAGCAGTTTATATCAGAGTATGAACACTGAAGCTTTCTTT
>TRBV14|NA|NA|TRBJ1-1
CASSQELRGMETEAFF
TGTGCCAGCAGCCAAGAATTAAGGGGGATGGAAACTGAAGCTTTCTTT
>TRBV7-6|TRBD2|few|TRBJ2-1
CASSLADSGGQGEQFF
TGTGCCAGCAGCTTAGCGGATAGCGGGGGCCAGGGTGAGCAGTTCTTC
>TRBV27|NA|NA|TRBJ1-5
CASSLRNQPQHF
TGTGCCAGCAGTTTGCGGAATCAGCCCCAGCATTTT
>TRBV5-4|TRBD1|NA|TRBJ1-2
CASSARTGAGYTF
TGTGCCAGCAGCGCTCGGACAGGGGCGGGCTACACCTTC
>TRBV4-3|TRBD1|few|TRBJ2-2
CASSQRDREVGELFF
TGCGCCAGCAGCCAGAGGGACAGGGAGGTCGGGGAGCTGTTTTTT
>TRBV9|NA|NA|TRBJ2-3
CASSPYGATDTQYF
TGTGCCAGCAGCCCCTATGGGGCTACAGATACGCAGTATTTT
>TRBV6-5|NA|NA|TRBJ2-3
CASRGALEQYF
TGTGCCAGCAGGGGGGCTTTAGAGCAGTATTTT
>TRBV6-5|NA|few|TRBJ2-7
CATSSIFEQYF
TGTGCCACCTCCTCCATCTTCGAGCAGTACTTC
>TRBV29-1|TRBD2|few|TRBJ2-7
CSGRLAGSYEQYF
TGCAGCGGCCGACTAGCGGGGTCCTACGAGCAGTACTTC
>TRBV6-1|NA|NA|TRBJ1-6
CASSSGLEGSPLHF
TGTGCCAGCAGTTCCGGCCTAGAGGGTTCACCCCTCCACTTT
>TRBV6-1|TRBD2|NA|TRBJ2-6
CTSRGRGTGANVLTF
TGTACCAGCAGAGGGCGGGGGACTGGGGCCAACGTCCTGACTTTC
>TRBV16|NA|once|TRBJ1-6
CASSQFGERNSPLHF
TGTGCCAGCAGCCAATTCGGCGAGAGGAATTCACCCCTCCACTTT
>TRBV19|NA|NA|TRBJ1-2
CASSIVGGYTF
TGTGCCAGTAGTATTGTAGGTGGCTACACCTTC
>TRBV18|NA|NA|TRBJ2-7
CASSPPSGLSYEQYF
TGTGCCAGCTCACCACCGTCGGGACTTTCCTACGAGCAGTACTTC
>TRBV19|TRBD1|few|TRBJ2-2
CASSNREQGATGELFF
TGTGCCAGTAGTAATCGGGAACAGGGGGCAACCGGGGAGCTGTTTTTT
>TRBV18|NA|NA|TRBJ2-1
CASSPNDRLYNEQFF
TGTGCCAGCTCACCAAATGACCGCCTATACAATGAGCAGTTCTTC